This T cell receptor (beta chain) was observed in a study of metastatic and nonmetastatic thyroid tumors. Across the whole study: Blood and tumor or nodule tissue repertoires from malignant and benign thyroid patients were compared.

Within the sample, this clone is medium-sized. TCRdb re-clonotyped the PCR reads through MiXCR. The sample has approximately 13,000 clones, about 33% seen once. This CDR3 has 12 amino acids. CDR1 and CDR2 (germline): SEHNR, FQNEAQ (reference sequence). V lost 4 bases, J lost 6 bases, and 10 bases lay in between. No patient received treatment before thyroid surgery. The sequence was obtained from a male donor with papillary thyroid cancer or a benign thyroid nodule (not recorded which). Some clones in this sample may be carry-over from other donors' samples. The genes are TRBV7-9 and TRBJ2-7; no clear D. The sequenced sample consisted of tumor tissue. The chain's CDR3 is CASSYLKSEQYF. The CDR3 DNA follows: TGTGCCAGCAGCTATTTGAAGTCCGAGCAGTACTTC.